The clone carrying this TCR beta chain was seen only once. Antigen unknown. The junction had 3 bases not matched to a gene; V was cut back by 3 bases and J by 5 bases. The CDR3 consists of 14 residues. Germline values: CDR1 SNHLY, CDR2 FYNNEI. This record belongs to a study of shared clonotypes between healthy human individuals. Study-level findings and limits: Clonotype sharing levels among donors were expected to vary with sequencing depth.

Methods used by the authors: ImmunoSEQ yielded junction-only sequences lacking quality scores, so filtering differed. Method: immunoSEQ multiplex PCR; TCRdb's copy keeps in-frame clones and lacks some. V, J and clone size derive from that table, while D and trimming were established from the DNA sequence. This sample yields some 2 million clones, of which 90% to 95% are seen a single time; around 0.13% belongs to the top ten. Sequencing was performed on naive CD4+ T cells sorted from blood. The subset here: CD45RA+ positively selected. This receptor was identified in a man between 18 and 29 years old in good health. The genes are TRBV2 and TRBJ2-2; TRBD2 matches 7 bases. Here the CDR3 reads CASSDGGRTGELFF. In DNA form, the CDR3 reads TGTGCCAGCAGTGACGGCGGGAGAACCGGGGAGCTGTTTTTT.